The rows below give T cell receptor beta chains drawn from one sample of a study of blood T cell repertoires in COVID-19. Repertoires were generated with immunoSEQ multiplex PCR, while TCRdb's copy carries only in-frame clones and drops some. Of approximately 280,000 clones listed, 89% are singletons. Sequences were obtained from peripheral blood. Receptor source: a middle-aged man with acute or convalescent COVID-19. CDR3s include the opening cysteine and the closing phenylalanine or tryptophan. The D gene is left open where the match is weak.

V gene: TRBV30; J gene: TRBJ1-3; D gene: -; CDR3 protein: CALAGLSSGNTIYF; CDR3 DNA: TGTGCCCTCGCGGGTTTAAGCTCTGGAAACACCATATATTTT
V gene: TRBV7-9; J gene: TRBJ1-1; D gene: -; CDR3 protein: CASRESGRSNTEAFF; CDR3 DNA: TGTGCCAGCAGAGAATCTGGCAGATCGAACACTGAAGCTTTCTTT
V gene: TRBV9; J gene: TRBJ2-2; D gene: TRBD2; CDR3 protein: CASSVDGGAGLTGELFF; CDR3 DNA: TGTGCCAGCAGCGTAGACGGGGGGGCAGGGCTCACCGGGGAGCTGTTTTTT
V gene: TRBV6-1; J gene: TRBJ1-5; D gene: -; CDR3 protein: CASSEEAGYQPQHF; CDR3 DNA: TGTGCCAGCAGTGAAGAGGCAGGGTATCAGCCCCAGCATTTT
V gene: TRBV4-1; J gene: TRBJ1-4; D gene: -; CDR3 protein: CASSQEQLTKLFF; CDR3 DNA: TGCGCCAGCAGCCAAGAGCAGCTGACTAAACTGTTTTTT
V gene: TRBV9; J gene: TRBJ1-5; D gene: -; CDR3 protein: CASSYGSHTDQPQHF; CDR3 DNA: TGTGCCAGCAGCTACGGGTCGCACACCGATCAGCCCCAGCATTTT
V gene: TRBV7-9; J gene: TRBJ2-3; D gene: -; CDR3 protein: CASSQPPAGFTDTQYF; CDR3 DNA: TGTGCCAGCAGCCAGCCCCCGGCGGGGTTCACAGATACGCAGTATTTT
V gene: TRBV12-3/TRBV12-4; J gene: TRBJ2-5; D gene: -; CDR3 protein: CASTGSTQETQYF; CDR3 DNA: TGTGCCAGCACAGGATCTACCCAAGAGACCCAGTACTTC
V gene: TRBV12-3/TRBV12-4; J gene: TRBJ2-5; D gene: -; CDR3 protein: CASSGAYETQYF; CDR3 DNA: TGTGCCAGCAGTGGGGCCTACGAGACCCAGTACTTC
V gene: TRBV20-1; J gene: TRBJ2-7; D gene: -; CDR3 protein: CSVRGGYEQYF; CDR3 DNA: TGCAGTGTCCGTGGAGGATACGAGCAGTACTTC